These T cell receptor beta chains were read from a single sample in a study of cytomegalovirus exposure and HLA in healthy donors. Profiling relied on immunoSEQ multiplex PCR, and the TCRdb table lists in-frame clones only, not all of them. Seen here are around 150,000 clones, 76% observed once, and the top ten hold 2.5% to 3.5%. Input material: PBMCs. Receptors were obtained from a man between 35 and 55 years old in good health and CMV-seronegative. Each CDR3 is given with its conserved first and last residue. D genes are given only for firm matches. Clone size, where shown, is once, few, many, or a class for clones that have expanded.

j_gene: TRBJ1-4
v_gene: TRBV11-2
d_gene: -
abundance: -
CDR3nt: TGTGCCAGCAGTCCCCCCGGGGTCAATGAAAAACTGTTTTTT
CDR3aa: CASSPPGVNEKLFF

j_gene: TRBJ2-7
v_gene: TRBV28
d_gene: -
abundance: -
CDR3nt: TGTGCCAGCAGTTTAGAAGTAACATCCCACGAGCAGTACTTC
CDR3aa: CASSLEVTSHEQYF

j_gene: TRBJ1-3
v_gene: TRBV10-3
d_gene: -
abundance: -
CDR3nt: TGTGCCATCAGAGAGACAGAAAGCTCTGGAAACACCATATATTTT
CDR3aa: CAIRETESSGNTIYF

j_gene: TRBJ2-7
v_gene: TRBV18
d_gene: -
abundance: -
CDR3nt: TGTGCCAGCTCACCCGGACAGTCCTCCTACGAGCAGTACTTC
CDR3aa: CASSPGQSSYEQYF

j_gene: TRBJ1-6
v_gene: TRBV7-9
d_gene: -
abundance: -
CDR3nt: TGTGCCAGCAGCTTAAGAACCACGTGGGAGCATAATTCACCCCTCCACTTT
CDR3aa: CASSLRTTWEHNSPLHF

j_gene: TRBJ2-1
v_gene: TRBV18
d_gene: TRBD1
abundance: once
CDR3nt: TGTGCCAGCTCACCCGGGACAGGGTACTACAATGAGCAGTTCTTC
CDR3aa: CASSPGTGYYNEQFF

j_gene: TRBJ2-2
v_gene: TRBV5-1
d_gene: TRBD2
abundance: once
CDR3nt: TGCGCCAGCAGCGGTGGACTAGCGGGAGGGGGCACCGGGGAGCTGTTTTTT
CDR3aa: CASSGGLAGGGTGELFF

j_gene: TRBJ1-1
v_gene: TRBV7-9
d_gene: -
abundance: -
CDR3nt: TGTGCCAGCAGCGCGCCAATAGAACCTGTTGAAGCTTTCTTT
CDR3aa: CASSAPIEPVEAFF

j_gene: TRBJ2-5
v_gene: TRBV7-9
d_gene: -
abundance: -
CDR3nt: TGTGCCAGCAGGAAGGACAGGATGGGCCTGCTAGCGGGCGGAGAGACCCAGTACTTC
CDR3aa: CASRKDRMGLLAGGETQYF

j_gene: TRBJ2-2
v_gene: TRBV7-9
d_gene: -
abundance: -
CDR3nt: TGTGCCAGCAGCTTCTTGGGCAGCACCGGGGAGCTGTTTTTT
CDR3aa: CASSFLGSTGELFF

j_gene: TRBJ2-5
v_gene: TRBV5-1
d_gene: TRBD1
abundance: -
CDR3nt: TGCGCCAGCAGCTTGGGGGACAGGCCGTACCAAGAGACCCAGTACTTC
CDR3aa: CASSLGDRPYQETQYF

j_gene: TRBJ2-2
v_gene: TRBV6-6
d_gene: -
abundance: -
CDR3nt: TGTGCCAGCGTAGCCCCGGGGGTCGTCGGGGAGCTGTTTTTT
CDR3aa: CASVAPGVVGELFF

j_gene: TRBJ2-3
v_gene: TRBV15
d_gene: TRBD2
abundance: -
CDR3nt: TGTGCCACCAGCAGAGCCGGGGGGGCACCCAGCACAGATACGCAGTATTTT
CDR3aa: CATSRAGGAPSTDTQYF

j_gene: TRBJ1-2
v_gene: TRBV27
d_gene: TRBD1
abundance: few
CDR3nt: TGTGCCAGCAGTCTCAGCCCCGGACAGGTCTCGGCTAACTATGGCTACACCTTC
CDR3aa: CASSLSPGQVSANYGYTF

j_gene: TRBJ1-4
v_gene: TRBV6-1
d_gene: -
abundance: -
CDR3nt: TGTGCCAGCAGTGAAGCGCGCGGGGGCGAAGCAACTAATGAAAAACTGTTTTTT
CDR3aa: CASSEARGGEATNEKLFF

j_gene: TRBJ2-7
v_gene: TRBV7-2
d_gene: -
abundance: -
CDR3nt: TGTGCCAGCAGCGAAGGGGTAGAGCAGTACTTC
CDR3aa: CASSEGVEQYF

j_gene: TRBJ1-2
v_gene: TRBV6-1
d_gene: -
abundance: -
CDR3nt: TGTGCCAGCAGGTCCATATCAGGGTACTATGGCTACACCTTC
CDR3aa: CASRSISGYYGYTF

j_gene: TRBJ2-5
v_gene: TRBV20-1
d_gene: TRBD2
abundance: -
CDR3nt: TGCAGTGCTCTTCGGGAGGTGACCCAGTACTTC
CDR3aa: CSALREVTQYF

j_gene: TRBJ2-2
v_gene: TRBV2
d_gene: -
abundance: -
CDR3nt: TGTGCCAGCATACGACACCCGAACACCGGGGAGCTGTTTTTT
CDR3aa: CASIRHPNTGELFF

j_gene: TRBJ2-7
v_gene: TRBV7-6
d_gene: TRBD1
abundance: -
CDR3nt: TGTGCCAGCAGCGCGGCGGCGGGACAGGGATCCTACGAGCAGTACTTC
CDR3aa: CASSAAAGQGSYEQYF

j_gene: TRBJ1-1
v_gene: TRBV11-2
d_gene: -
abundance: -
CDR3nt: TGTGCCAGCAGCCAGACAGGTACCACTGAAGCTTTCTTT
CDR3aa: CASSQTGTTEAFF

j_gene: TRBJ2-2
v_gene: TRBV19
d_gene: TRBD1
abundance: -
CDR3nt: TGTGCCAGTAGTCTATACGACAGGGGTCTTAACACCGGGGAGCTGTTTTTT
CDR3aa: CASSLYDRGLNTGELFF

j_gene: TRBJ2-7
v_gene: TRBV2
d_gene: TRBD1
abundance: -
CDR3nt: TGTGCCAGCAGTAACCCGGGACAGCCTATTCTCAACTACGAGCAGTACTTC
CDR3aa: CASSNPGQPILNYEQYF

j_gene: TRBJ1-3
v_gene: TRBV2
d_gene: TRBD1
abundance: -
CDR3nt: TGTGCCAGCAGTCCCGGGACAGTTGGAGGAAACACCATATATTTT
CDR3aa: CASSPGTVGGNTIYF

j_gene: TRBJ1-5
v_gene: TRBV7-2
d_gene: TRBD1
abundance: once
CDR3nt: TGTGCCAGCAGCCCGAGACAGGGGAGTCAGCCCCAGCATTTT
CDR3aa: CASSPRQGSQPQHF

j_gene: TRBJ1-6
v_gene: TRBV6-5
d_gene: TRBD1
abundance: -
CDR3nt: TGTGCCAGCAGGAATACAGGGGAAAATTCACCCCTCCACTTT
CDR3aa: CASRNTGENSPLHF

j_gene: TRBJ2-5
v_gene: TRBV9
d_gene: -
abundance: -
CDR3nt: TGTGCCAGCAGCGCCCCCGGGACTTCCCAAGAGACCCAGTACTTC
CDR3aa: CASSAPGTSQETQYF

j_gene: TRBJ2-7
v_gene: TRBV4-3
d_gene: -
abundance: -
CDR3nt: TGCGCCAGCAGCCAAGGGGTGGGGGCCCACGAGCAGTACTTC
CDR3aa: CASSQGVGAHEQYF

j_gene: TRBJ1-1
v_gene: TRBV29-1
d_gene: -
abundance: -
CDR3nt: TGCAGCGTTGGGGGCAGAACTAACACTGAAGCTTTCTTT
CDR3aa: CSVGGRTNTEAFF

j_gene: TRBJ2-6
v_gene: TRBV4-2
d_gene: -
abundance: -
CDR3nt: TGTGCCAGCAGCCAAGATCGGAGCCGGGCCAACGTCCTGACTTTC
CDR3aa: CASSQDRSRANVLTF

j_gene: TRBJ2-1
v_gene: TRBV15
d_gene: TRBD2
abundance: -
CDR3nt: TGTGCCACCGGGACTAGCGGGCGGGGTGAGCAGTTCTTC
CDR3aa: CATGTSGRGEQFF

j_gene: TRBJ2-7
v_gene: TRBV6-5
d_gene: TRBD1
abundance: once
CDR3nt: TGTGCCAGCAGTACGGGACAGGGACCCTACGAGCAGTACTTC
CDR3aa: CASSTGQGPYEQYF

j_gene: TRBJ2-1
v_gene: TRBV5-8
d_gene: -
abundance: few
CDR3nt: TGTGCCAGCTCGAGCCCCTACAATGAGCAGTTCTTC
CDR3aa: CASSSPYNEQFF

j_gene: TRBJ2-7
v_gene: TRBV6-5
d_gene: -
abundance: few
CDR3nt: TGTGCCAGCAGTTACTCATACGGGTTCTCCTACGAGCAGTACTTC
CDR3aa: CASSYSYGFSYEQYF

j_gene: TRBJ2-1
v_gene: TRBV6-5
d_gene: TRBD1
abundance: -
CDR3nt: TGTGCCAGCAGGGACGGGACAGCCCTCTACAATGAGCAGTTCTTC
CDR3aa: CASRDGTALYNEQFF

j_gene: TRBJ2-7
v_gene: TRBV11-1
d_gene: TRBD1
abundance: few
CDR3nt: TGTGCCAGCAGCTTTGCAGGGGGAGATTCCGAGCAGTACTTC
CDR3aa: CASSFAGGDSEQYF

j_gene: TRBJ1-5
v_gene: TRBV6-5
d_gene: -
abundance: -
CDR3nt: TGTGCCAGCAGCCACGACACGGGACAGCCCCAGCATTTT
CDR3aa: CASSHDTGQPQHF

j_gene: TRBJ1-1
v_gene: TRBV7-3
d_gene: -
abundance: few
CDR3nt: TGTGCCAGCAGCTCGCGCACTGAAGCTTTCTTT
CDR3aa: CASSSRTEAFF

j_gene: TRBJ2-7
v_gene: TRBV5-6
d_gene: -
abundance: -
CDR3nt: TGTGCCAGCAGCTTGGGCGACTCCCTTAACCTCTACGAGCAGTACTTC
CDR3aa: CASSLGDSLNLYEQYF

j_gene: TRBJ2-7
v_gene: TRBV7-7
d_gene: TRBD1
abundance: -
CDR3nt: TGTGCCAGCAGCCGCGGACAGGGGGACCCCTACGAGCAGTACTTC
CDR3aa: CASSRGQGDPYEQYF

j_gene: TRBJ1-1
v_gene: TRBV6-5
d_gene: -
abundance: -
CDR3nt: TGTGCCAGCGGGGAGCCTGAAGCTTTCTTT
CDR3aa: CASGEPEAFF

j_gene: TRBJ2-3
v_gene: TRBV11-1
d_gene: -
abundance: -
CDR3nt: TGTGCCAGCAGCCTCCTCCGAGCCAGCGCTAGCACAGATACGCAGTATTTT
CDR3aa: CASSLLRASASTDTQYF

j_gene: TRBJ1-1
v_gene: TRBV7-9
d_gene: -
abundance: -
CDR3nt: TGTGCCAGCAGCTTCGGAGTCTCTGAAGCTTTCTTT
CDR3aa: CASSFGVSEAFF

j_gene: TRBJ2-3
v_gene: TRBV6-4
d_gene: TRBD2
abundance: medium-sized
CDR3nt: TGTGCCAGCAGTGACTCTGGGGGAGGGGCAGATACGCAGTATTTT
CDR3aa: CASSDSGGGADTQYF

j_gene: TRBJ2-5
v_gene: TRBV5-1
d_gene: -
abundance: -
CDR3nt: TGCGCCAGTCGGGAAGAAGTCCAGTACTTC
CDR3aa: CASREEVQYF